Below, one T cell receptor (beta chain) is given with its context. Its specificity is unknown. The data originate from a study of T cells in Graves' hyperthyroidism and ophthalmopathy. Uncontrolled infection, other autoimmune disease, pregnancy or lactation barred patients from enrollment. Amplification targeted TCR beta CDR3 regions from RNA transcripts. TCR CDR3 regions were first amplified by RT-PCR with HTBI primers. MiXCR, applied by TCRdb to the multiplex PCR reads, yields one record per CDR3 protein. The sample yields roughly 700,000 distinct CDR3 sequences, just over 35% seen once. Findings and limits, study-wide: Classification by a 13 V-J model distinguished ophthalmopathy from stable hyperthyroidism.

V lost 0 bases and J lost 2, with 11 bases in between. Germline V gene data show CDR1 as SEHNR and CDR2 as FQNEAQ (reference sequence). CDR3 length: 16 amino acids. V is TRBV7-9 and J is TRBJ1-5; D is unclear. Source material: blood. The TCR comes from a woman aged 40 to 49 with Graves' hyperthyroidism. DNA of the CDR3: TGTGCCAGCAGCTTAGCGTCTGGGCCTGGCAATCAGCCCCAGCATTTT. This gives the protein CASSLASGPGNQPQHF.